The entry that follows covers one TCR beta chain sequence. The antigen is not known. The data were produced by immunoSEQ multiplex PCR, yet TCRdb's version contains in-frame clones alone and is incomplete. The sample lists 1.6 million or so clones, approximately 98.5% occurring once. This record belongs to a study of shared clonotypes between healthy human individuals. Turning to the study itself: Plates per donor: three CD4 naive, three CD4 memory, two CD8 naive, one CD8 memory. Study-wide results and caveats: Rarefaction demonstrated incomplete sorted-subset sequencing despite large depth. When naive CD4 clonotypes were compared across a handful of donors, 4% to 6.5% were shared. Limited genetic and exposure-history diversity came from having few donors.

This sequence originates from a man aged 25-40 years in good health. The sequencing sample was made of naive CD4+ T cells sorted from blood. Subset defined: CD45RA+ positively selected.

CDR3 DNA sequence: TGTGCCAGCAGCGAGACCGGGACACCAGCCAAAAACATTCAGTACTTC. The encoded protein is CASSETGTPAKNIQYF. The rearrangement joins TRBV9 to TRBJ2-4, with TRBD1 as a possible D gene (6 bases). The CDR3 length is 16 residues. The ends were cut back, 3 bases at V and 0 bases at J, with 13 bases in the middle. From germline, CDR1 is SGDLS and CDR2 YYNGEE.